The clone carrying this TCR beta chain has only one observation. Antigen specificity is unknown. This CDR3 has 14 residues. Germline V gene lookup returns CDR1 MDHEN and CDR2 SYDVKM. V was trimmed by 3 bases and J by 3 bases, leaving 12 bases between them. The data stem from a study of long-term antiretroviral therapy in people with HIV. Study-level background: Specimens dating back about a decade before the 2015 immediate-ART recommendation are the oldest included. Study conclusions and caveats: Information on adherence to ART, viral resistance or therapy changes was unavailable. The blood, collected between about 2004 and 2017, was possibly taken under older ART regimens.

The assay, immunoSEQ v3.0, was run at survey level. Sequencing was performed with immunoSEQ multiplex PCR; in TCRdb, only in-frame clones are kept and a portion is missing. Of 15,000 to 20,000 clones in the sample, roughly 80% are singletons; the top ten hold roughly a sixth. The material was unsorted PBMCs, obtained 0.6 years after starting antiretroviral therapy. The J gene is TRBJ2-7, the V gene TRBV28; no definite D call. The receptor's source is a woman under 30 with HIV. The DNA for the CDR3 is TGTGCCAGCAGTTTTTCAGGCCCCATCTACGAGCAGTACTTC. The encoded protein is CASSFSGPIYEQYF.